This entry is about one T cell receptor (beta chain). Its specificity is not known. This sample was included in a study of PD-1 blockade in classical Hodgkin lymphoma. Study-wide results and limits: Patients who responded completely had about the same baseline diversity as newly diagnosed patients. Repertoires differed for reasons still undefined, possibly disease activity or prior therapy. Healthy donors were reported to have higher baseline TCR diversity than newly diagnosed patients. By C4D1, diversity of CD4+ TCRs had risen significantly, whereas that of CD8+ TCRs had not.

Germline V gene data show CDR1 as MNHGY and CDR2 as SVAAGI. This CDR3 is built from 16 residues. Time point here: cycle 4 day 1 (C4D1), after more than five weeks of nivolumab. Every patient was affected by relapse after autologous stem cell transplantation, while exposure to brentuximab vedotin was not uniform. Data came from immunoSEQ multiplex PCR; TCRdb stores just in-frame clones and leaves some out. The sample has about 50,000 clones, around 89% seen once. This clonotype was sampled from a human donor with classical Hodgkin lymphoma. The chain has TRBV6-9 and TRBJ2-5, with 8 nucleotides matching TRBD2. TRBJ2-7 explains the end of the DNA better; the J call may be wrong. The sequenced sample was peripheral blood mononuclear cells (PBMCs), obtained before the fourth cycle of nivolumab. CDR3 sequence: CASIPLGPRTSSEQYF. The CDR3, as DNA: TGTGCCAGCATCCCCCTCGGTCCGAGGACTAGCAGCGAGCAGTACTTC.